This T cell receptor (beta chain) is from a study of CD8 T cells in ankylosing spondylitis. Details on this clonotype: The antigen is not known.

With molecular barcodes, quantitative 5'-RACE was used to make the TCR beta libraries. TCRdb redid the calling of the 5' RACE reads with MiXCR, one entry per CDR3 protein. The sample records 800,000 to 900,000 distinct CDR3 sequences, 12% being singletons. Points from the study as a whole: Disease-linked clones were found to be CD8+ and relatively rare in peripheral blood. For ankylosing spondylitis blood, a TCR beta motif of roughly 8 highly homologous variants appeared characteristic. Earlier literature documents some of the motif variants in reactive arthritis synovial fluid and blood. Reportedly, matched ankylosing spondylitis synovial fluid was significantly enriched for disease-linked clones.

The CDR3 length is 16 residues. The germline gives CDR1 MNHNS, CDR2 SASEGT. V was trimmed by 6 bases and J by 0 bases, leaving 15 bases between them. The sequence derives from a male donor with ankylosing spondylitis. The sequenced sample was blood, either unsorted or a sorted T cell fraction (not recorded which). V usage is TRBV6-1 and J usage is TRBJ2-1; D may be TRBD2 (5 bases). The CDR3 DNA reads TGTGCCAGCAGCAGAGGGTGGCTGCACTCCTACAATGAGCAGTTCTTC. Residues: CASSRGWLHSYNEQFF.